This TCR beta chain was retrieved from a study of T-cell reconstitution after alpha-beta-depleted transplantation in children. The ends lost 2 bases at V and 1 base at J; junction bases unmatched: 4. Germline CDR1 reads ENHRY; CDR2 reads SYGVKD. There are 15 residues in the CDR3. A word on this clonotype: What it binds is not known.

Whole-study results and caveats: Several patients had high TCRbeta diversity at day 60; it came from surviving recipient T cells and thymic progenitors. At around two months after transplant, the alpha-beta T cells were reportedly derived from several hundred expanded clones that came from non-depleted graft cells. Diversity and T-cell counts at one year after transplant derived mostly from new T cells.

The library targeted TCRbeta and was prepared with unique molecular identifiers. TCRdb reprocessed the PCR reads via MiXCR and lists one record per CDR3 protein. The sample consists of approximately 980,000 distinct CDR3 sequences, roughly 29% of them appearing once. Sequences were derived from PBMCs, mostly from graft donor cells, sampled 360 days after TCRalphabeta/CD19-depleted stem cell transplant. This receptor was taken from a boy under two years old who had a stem cell transplant for SCID, so the T cells may come from the graft donor. The rearrangement uses TRBV10-3 and TRBJ1-1; 7 bases align to TRBD1. The CDR3, as DNA: TGTGCCATCAGTGAGACCGGACAGGCGAACACTGAAGCTTTCTTT. Protein sequence: CAISETGQANTEAFF.